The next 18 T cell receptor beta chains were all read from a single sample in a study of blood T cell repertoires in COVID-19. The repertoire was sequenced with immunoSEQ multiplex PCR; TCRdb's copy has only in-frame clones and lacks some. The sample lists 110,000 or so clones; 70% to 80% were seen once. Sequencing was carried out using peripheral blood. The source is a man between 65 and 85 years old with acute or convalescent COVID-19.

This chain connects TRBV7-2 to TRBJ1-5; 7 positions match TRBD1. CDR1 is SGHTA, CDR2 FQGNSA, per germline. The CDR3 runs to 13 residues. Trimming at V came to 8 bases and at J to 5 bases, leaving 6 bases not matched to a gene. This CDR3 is CASRDSPYQPQHF. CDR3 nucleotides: TGTGCCAGCCGGGACAGTCCCTATCAGCCCCAGCATTTT.

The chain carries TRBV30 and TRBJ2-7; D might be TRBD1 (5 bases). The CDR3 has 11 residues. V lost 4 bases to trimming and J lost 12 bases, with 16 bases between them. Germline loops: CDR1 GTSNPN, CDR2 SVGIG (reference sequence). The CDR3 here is CAWIRDRGPYF. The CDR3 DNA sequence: TGTGCCTGGATACGTGATAGGGGTCCGTACTTC.

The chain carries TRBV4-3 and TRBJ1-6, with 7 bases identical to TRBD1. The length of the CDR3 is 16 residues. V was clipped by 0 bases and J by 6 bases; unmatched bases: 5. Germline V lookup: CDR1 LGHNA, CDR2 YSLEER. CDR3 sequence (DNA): TGCGCCAGCAGCCAAGATAGTGCAGGGGGTAATTCACCCCTCCACTTT. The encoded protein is CASSQDSAGGNSPLHF.

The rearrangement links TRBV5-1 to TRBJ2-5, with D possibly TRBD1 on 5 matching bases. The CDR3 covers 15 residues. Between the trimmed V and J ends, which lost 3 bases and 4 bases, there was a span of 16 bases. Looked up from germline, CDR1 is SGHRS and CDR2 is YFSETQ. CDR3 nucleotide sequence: TGCGCCAGCAGCTCGATTCAGGGTAATGGAGAGACCCAGTACTTC. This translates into CASSSIQGNGETQYF.

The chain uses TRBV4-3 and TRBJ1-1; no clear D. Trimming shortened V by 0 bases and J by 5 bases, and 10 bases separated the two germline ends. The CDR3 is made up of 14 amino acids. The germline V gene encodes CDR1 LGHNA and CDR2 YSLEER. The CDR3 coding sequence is TGCGCCAGCAGCCAAGATGCCCGGCGGACTGAAGCTTTCTTT. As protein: CASSQDARRTEAFF.

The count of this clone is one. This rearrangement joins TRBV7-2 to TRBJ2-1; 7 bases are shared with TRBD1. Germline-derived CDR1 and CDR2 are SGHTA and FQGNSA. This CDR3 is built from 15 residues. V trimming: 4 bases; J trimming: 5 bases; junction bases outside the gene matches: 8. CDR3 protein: CASSSAQTGHNEQFF. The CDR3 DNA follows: TGTGCCAGCAGCTCAGCCCAGACAGGGCACAATGAGCAGTTCTTC. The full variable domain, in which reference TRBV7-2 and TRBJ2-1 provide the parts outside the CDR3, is GAGVSQSPSNKVTEKGKDVELRCDPISGHTALYWYRQSLGQGLEFLIYFQGNSAPDKSGLPSDRFSAERTGGSVSTLTIQRTQQEDSAVYLCASSSAQTGHNEQFFGPGTRLTVL.

Here the CDR3 reads CASSKVGQGGGYTF. CDR3 nucleotides: TGTGCCAGCAGCAAAGTGGGGCAGGGGGGAGGCTACACCTTC. The J gene is TRBJ1-2, the V gene TRBV6-5, with 7 bases lining up with TRBD1. The CDR3 is 14 residues long. V was pared by 6 bases and J by 8 bases, with 12 bases of the junction left unmatched. In germline, CDR1 is MNHEY, CDR2 SVGAGI.

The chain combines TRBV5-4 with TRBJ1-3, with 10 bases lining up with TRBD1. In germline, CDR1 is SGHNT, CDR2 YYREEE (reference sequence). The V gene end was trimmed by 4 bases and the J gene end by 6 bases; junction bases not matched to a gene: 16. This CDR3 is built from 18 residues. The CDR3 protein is CASSAGTGAPRDPNTIYF. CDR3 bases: TGTGCCAGCAGCGCCGGGACAGGGGCCCCTAGGGATCCAAACACCATATATTTT.

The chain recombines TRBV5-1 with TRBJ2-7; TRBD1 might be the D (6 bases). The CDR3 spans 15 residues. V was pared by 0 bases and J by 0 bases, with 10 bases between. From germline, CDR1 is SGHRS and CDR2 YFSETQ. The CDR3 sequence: CASSLGQATSYEQYF. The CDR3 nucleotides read TGCGCCAGCAGCTTGGGACAGGCGACCTCCTACGAGCAGTACTTC.

The CDR3 DNA sequence: TGTGCCAGCGGGACCCGGGGGACAGCAGTTTCACCCCTCCACTTT. Residues: CASGTRGTAVSPLHF. The chain employs TRBV28 and TRBJ1-6; 7 bases are shared with TRBD1. V shed 8 bases, J shed 9 bases, and the junction held 13 bases outside the gene matches. The germline V gene has CDR1 MDHEN and CDR2 SYDVKM. The CDR3 contains 15 residues.

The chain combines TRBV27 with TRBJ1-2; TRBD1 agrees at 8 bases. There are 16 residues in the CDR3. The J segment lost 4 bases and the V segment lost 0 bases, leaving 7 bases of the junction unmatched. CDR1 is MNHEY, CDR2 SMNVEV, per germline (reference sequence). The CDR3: CASSLSRQGPSYGYTF. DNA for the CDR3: TGTGCCAGCAGTTTATCCCGACAGGGGCCTTCCTATGGCTACACCTTC.

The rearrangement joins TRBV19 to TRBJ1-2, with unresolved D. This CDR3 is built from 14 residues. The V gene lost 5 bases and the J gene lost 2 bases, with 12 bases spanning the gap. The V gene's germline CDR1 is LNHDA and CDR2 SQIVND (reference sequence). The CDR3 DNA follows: TGTGCCAGTAGTCCGAGTGGGCAGAACTATGGCTACACCTTC. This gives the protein CASSPSGQNYGYTF.

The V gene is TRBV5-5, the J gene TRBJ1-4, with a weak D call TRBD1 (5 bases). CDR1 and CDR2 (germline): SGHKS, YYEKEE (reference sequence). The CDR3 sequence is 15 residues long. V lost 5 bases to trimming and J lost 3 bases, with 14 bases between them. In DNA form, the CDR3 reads TGTGCCAGCAGTGGGGGGAGTCCCGCTAATGAAAAACTGTTTTTT. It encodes CASSGGSPANEKLFF. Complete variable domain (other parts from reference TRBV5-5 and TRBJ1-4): DAGVTQSPTHLIKTRGQQVTLRCSPISGHKSVSWYQQVLGQGPQFIFQYYEKEERGRGNFPDRFSARQFPNYSSELNVNALLLGDSALYLCASSGGSPANEKLFFGSGTQLSVL.

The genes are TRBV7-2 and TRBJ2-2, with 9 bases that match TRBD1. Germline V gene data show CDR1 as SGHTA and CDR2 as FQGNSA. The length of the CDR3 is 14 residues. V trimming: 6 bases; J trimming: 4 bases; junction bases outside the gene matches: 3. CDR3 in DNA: TGTGCCAGCAGGACAGGGGGGTCCACCGGGGAGCTGTTTTTT. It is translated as CASRTGGSTGELFF.

CDR3 loop: CAVTGDWTGELFF. The CDR3 nucleotides read TGTGCCGTGACAGGGGATTGGACCGGGGAGCTGTTTTTT. The chain combines TRBV7-9 with TRBJ2-2; 8 nucleotides agree with TRBD1. This CDR3 is built from 13 residues. The V gene's germline CDR1 is SEHNR and CDR2 FQNEAQ (reference sequence). The J segment lost 5 bases and the V segment lost 11 bases, leaving 7 bases of the junction unmatched.

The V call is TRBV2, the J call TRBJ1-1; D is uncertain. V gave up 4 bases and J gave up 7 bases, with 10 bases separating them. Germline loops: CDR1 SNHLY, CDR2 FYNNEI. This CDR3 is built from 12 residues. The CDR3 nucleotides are TGTGCCAGCAGTGCGGTACAGAGTGAAGCTTTCTTT. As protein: CASSAVQSEAFF.

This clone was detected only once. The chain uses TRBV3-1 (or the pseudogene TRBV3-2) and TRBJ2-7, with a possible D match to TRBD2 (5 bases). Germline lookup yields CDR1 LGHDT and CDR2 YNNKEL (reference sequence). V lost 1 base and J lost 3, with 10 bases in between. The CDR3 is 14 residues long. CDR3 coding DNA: TGTGCCAGCAGCCAAGGTTACAGCGGCTACGAGCAGTACTTC. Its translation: CASSQGYSGYEQYF.

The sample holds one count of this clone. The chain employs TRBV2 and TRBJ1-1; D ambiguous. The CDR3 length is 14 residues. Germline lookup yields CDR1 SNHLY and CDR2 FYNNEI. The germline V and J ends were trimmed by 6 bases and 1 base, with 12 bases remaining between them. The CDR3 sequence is CASSQVSSNTEAFF. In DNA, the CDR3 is TGTGCCAGCAGCCAGGTCAGTTCGAACACTGAAGCTTTCTTT. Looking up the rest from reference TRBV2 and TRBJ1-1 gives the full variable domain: EPEVTQTPSHQVTQMGQEVILRCVPISNHLYFYWYRQILGQKVEFLVSFYNNEISEKSEIFDDQFSVERPDGSNFTLKIRSTKLEDSAMYFCASSQVSSNTEAFFGQGTRLTVV.